The text below deals with one T cell receptor beta chain. The germline V gene has CDR1 SGDLS and CDR2 YYNGEE. The CDR3 is 14 amino acids. V gave up 0 bases and J gave up 5 bases, with 11 bases separating them. This sample is drawn from a study of blood T cell repertoires in COVID-19. Here immunoSEQ multiplex PCR was the method, and the copy in TCRdb shows in-frame clones only, minus some. The table records about 69,000 clones, nearly 90% of them present only once. Specimen: peripheral blood. The chain has TRBV9 and TRBJ1-1, with D hard to call. The TCR sequence derives from a man over 45 with acute or convalescent COVID-19. CDR3 in amino acids: CASSVAPAETEAFF. CDR3 nucleotides: TGTGCCAGCAGCGTAGCTCCGGCGGAGACTGAAGCTTTCTTT.